Listed below are T cell receptor beta chains from one sample, sequenced in a study of T cell responses to AZD1222 COVID-19 vaccine. TCRdb's copy holds only in-frame clones and misses some; the assay was immunoSEQ multiplex PCR. The sample lists about 73,000 clones; about 88% were seen once. The material sequenced was peripheral blood, taken 28 days after the second AZD1222 dose. The source is an adult who received the AZD1222 COVID-19 vaccine. Both conserved end residues are part of each CDR3. A D gene is named only where the DNA matches it firmly.

len,d_gene,v_gene,CDR3aa
15,NA,TRBV15,CATSRSLPTNEKLFF
13,NA,TRBV5-6,CASSLGGYYGYTF
16,NA,TRBV2,CASSSGTSGVNQPQHF
12,NA,TRBV30,CAWSVAKYGYTF
13,NA,TRBV9,CASSVAVGYEQYF
13,NA,TRBV15,CATSRGREYGYTF
10,NA,TRBV12-3/TRBV12-4,CASSLVTQYF
16,NA,TRBV11-3,CASSLGAGFGLGEQFF
13,TRBD1,TRBV29-1,CSVWDSGLTEAFF
18,TRBD1,TRBV24-1,CATRDLEGDRAFNQPQHF
15,TRBD2,TRBV9,CASSVAVAGGETQYF
15,TRBD1,TRBV18,CASSGQGTTNEKLFF
16,NA,TRBV10-3,CAISQGVGGRYTEAFF
15,NA,TRBV18,CASSPQRTIGNTIYF
15,NA,TRBV7-2,CASSPGGGGWYEQYF
13,NA,TRBV12-3/TRBV12-4,CASSLDRPPQQFF
15,NA,TRBV7-6,CASSPDGGEKEKLFF
16,NA,TRBV19,CASSIRQSIGTDTQYF
14,NA,TRBV7-2,CASSLGQRNYGYTF
16,NA,TRBV11-2,CASSFRALAIGNTIYF
14,TRBD1,TRBV11-2,CASSRGQGAYGYTF
11,NA,TRBV7-9,CASSLNTEAFF
15,NA,TRBV18,CASSPGGSANYGYTF
15,NA,TRBV7-3,CASSRTPSDTDTQYF
13,NA,TRBV7-9,CASSLIRNTEAFF
12,NA,TRBV11-1,CASSHRGGEQYF
16,TRBD2,TRBV5-1,CASSFSSGGAVDTQYF
15,TRBD1,TRBV29-1,CSVDAGTGTGTEAFF
13,NA,TRBV6-1,CASSEFSNQPQHF
18,NA,TRBV11-2,CASSYISLRVSSGNTIYF
14,TRBD2,TRBV19,CASSMGLASDTQYF
15,NA,TRBV2,CASSELGTLSYEQYF
14,NA,TRBV9,CASSDRRHHNEQFF
15,TRBD2,TRBV19,CASSWPAGIGGELFF
14,NA,TRBV27,CASRGGISGNTIYF
17,TRBD2,TRBV5-4,CASGTFGASGGSDTQYF
14,TRBD1,TRBV7-9,CASSFGTGGNEQFF